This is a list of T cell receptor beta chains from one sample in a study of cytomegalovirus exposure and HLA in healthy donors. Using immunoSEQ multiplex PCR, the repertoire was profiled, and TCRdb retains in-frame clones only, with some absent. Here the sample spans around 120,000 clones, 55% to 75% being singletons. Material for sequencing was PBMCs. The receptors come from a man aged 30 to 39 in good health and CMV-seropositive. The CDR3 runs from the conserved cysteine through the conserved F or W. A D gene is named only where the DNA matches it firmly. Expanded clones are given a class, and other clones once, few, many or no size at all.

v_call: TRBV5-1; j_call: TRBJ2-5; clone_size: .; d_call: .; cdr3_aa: CASSFRLRVGTQYF; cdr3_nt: TGCGCCAGCAGCTTTCGACTCAGGGTGGGGACCCAGTACTTC
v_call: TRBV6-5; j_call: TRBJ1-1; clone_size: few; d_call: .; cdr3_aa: CASSIDSYAEAFF; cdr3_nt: TGTGCCAGCAGTATAGACAGTTACGCTGAAGCTTTCTTT
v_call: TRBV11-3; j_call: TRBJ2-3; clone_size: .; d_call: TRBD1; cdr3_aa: CASSLGQGGDTQYF; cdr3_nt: TGTGCCAGCAGCTTAGGCCAAGGGGGCGATACGCAGTATTTT
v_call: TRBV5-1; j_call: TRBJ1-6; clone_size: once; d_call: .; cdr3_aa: CASSLEPAGSDSPLHF; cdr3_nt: TGCGCCAGCAGCTTGGAACCGGCAGGCTCTGATTCACCCCTCCACTTT
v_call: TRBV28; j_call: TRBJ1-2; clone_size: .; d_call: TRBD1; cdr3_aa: CASWRQGYYGYTF; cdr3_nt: TGTGCCAGCTGGCGACAGGGATACTATGGCTACACCTTC
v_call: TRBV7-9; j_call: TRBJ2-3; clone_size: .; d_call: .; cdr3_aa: CASSLYLGAWGTDTQYF; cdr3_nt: TGTGCCAGCAGCTTATACTTGGGGGCTTGGGGCACAGATACGCAGTATTTT
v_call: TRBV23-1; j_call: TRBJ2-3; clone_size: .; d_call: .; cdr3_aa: CASSQSSRGYTAKDTQYF; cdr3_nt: TGCGCCAGCAGTCAATCTAGCCGGGGATATACTGCCAAAGATACGCAGTATTTT
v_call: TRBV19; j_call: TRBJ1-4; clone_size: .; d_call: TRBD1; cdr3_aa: CASRGQGTRLTNEKLFF; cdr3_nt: TGTGCCAGTAGAGGACAGGGAACAAGATTAACTAATGAAAAACTGTTTTTT
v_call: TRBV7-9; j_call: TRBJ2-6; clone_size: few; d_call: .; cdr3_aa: CASSSGAYSGANVLTF; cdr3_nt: TGTGCCAGCAGCTCCGGTGCCTACTCTGGGGCCAACGTCCTGACTTTC
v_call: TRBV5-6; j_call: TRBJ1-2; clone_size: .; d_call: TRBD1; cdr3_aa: CASSRERLDRTLGGYTF; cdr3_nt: TGTGCCAGCAGCCGTGAGAGGCTGGACAGGACCCTAGGGGGCTACACCTTC
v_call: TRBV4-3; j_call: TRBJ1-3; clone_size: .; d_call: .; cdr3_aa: CASSHMGPTLSGNTIYF; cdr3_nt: TGCGCCAGCAGCCACATGGGGCCGACACTCTCTGGAAACACCATATATTTT
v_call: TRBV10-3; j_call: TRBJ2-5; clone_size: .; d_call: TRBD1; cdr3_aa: CAIGSGNTGGRETQYF; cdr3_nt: TGTGCCATCGGATCCGGGAATACAGGGGGCAGGGAGACCCAGTACTTC
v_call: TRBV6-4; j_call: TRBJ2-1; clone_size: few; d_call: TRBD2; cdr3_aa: CASKGLAGVGEQFF; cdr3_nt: TGTGCCAGCAAGGGACTAGCGGGAGTCGGTGAGCAGTTCTTC
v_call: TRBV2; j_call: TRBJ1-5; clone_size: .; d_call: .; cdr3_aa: CASGRRGGNQPQHF; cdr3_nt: TGTGCCAGCGGTCGTCGGGGGGGCAATCAGCCCCAGCATTTT
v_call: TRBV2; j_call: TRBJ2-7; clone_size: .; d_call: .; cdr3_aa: CASRDTSYEQYF; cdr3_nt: TGTGCCAGCCGGGACACGTCCTACGAGCAGTACTTC
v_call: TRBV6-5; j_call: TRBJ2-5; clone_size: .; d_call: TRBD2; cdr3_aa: CASRRLARETQYF; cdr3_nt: TGTGCCAGCAGGAGACTAGCGAGAGAGACCCAGTACTTC
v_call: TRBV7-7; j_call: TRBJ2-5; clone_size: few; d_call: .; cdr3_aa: CASSLTSRQETQYF; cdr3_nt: TGTGCTAGCAGCCTAACTAGCAGACAAGAGACCCAGTACTTC
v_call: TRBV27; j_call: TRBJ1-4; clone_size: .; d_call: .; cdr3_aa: CASSLLREGGIEKLFF; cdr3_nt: TGTGCCAGCAGTTTATTACGGGAGGGAGGAATTGAAAAACTGTTTTTT
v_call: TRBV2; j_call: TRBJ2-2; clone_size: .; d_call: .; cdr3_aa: CASRKHNTGELFF; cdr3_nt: TGTGCCAGCAGAAAACATAACACCGGGGAGCTGTTTTTT
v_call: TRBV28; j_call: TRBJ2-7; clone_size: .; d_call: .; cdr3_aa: CASSLTYEQYF; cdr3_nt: TGTGCCAGCAGTCTTACCTACGAGCAGTACTTC
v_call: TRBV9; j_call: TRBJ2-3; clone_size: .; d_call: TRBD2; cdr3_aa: CASSVLAGLSTDTQYF; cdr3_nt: TGTGCCAGCAGCGTTCTAGCGGGACTTAGCACAGATACGCAGTATTTT
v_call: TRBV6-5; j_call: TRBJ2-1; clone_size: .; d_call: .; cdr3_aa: CASRSPGYNEQFF; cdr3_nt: TGTGCCAGCAGGTCTCCGGGGTACAATGAGCAGTTCTTC
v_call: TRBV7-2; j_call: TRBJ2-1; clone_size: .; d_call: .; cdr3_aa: CASSLEATGISYNEQFF; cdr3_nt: TGTGCCAGCAGCTTAGAAGCCACAGGGATCTCCTACAATGAGCAGTTCTTC
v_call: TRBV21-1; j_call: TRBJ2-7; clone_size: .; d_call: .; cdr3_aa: CASSTHRTSSYEQYF; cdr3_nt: TGTGCCAGCAGCACCCACAGGACGAGCTCCTACGAGCAGTACTTC
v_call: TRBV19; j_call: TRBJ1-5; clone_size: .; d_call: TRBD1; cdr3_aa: CASRVTGVLGQPQHF; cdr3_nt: TGTGCCAGTAGAGTAACAGGGGTTTTAGGTCAGCCCCAGCATTTT
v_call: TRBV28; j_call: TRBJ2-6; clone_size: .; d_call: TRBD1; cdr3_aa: CASSQGAGANVLTF; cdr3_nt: TGTGCCAGCAGTCAGGGGGCTGGGGCCAACGTCCTGACTTTC
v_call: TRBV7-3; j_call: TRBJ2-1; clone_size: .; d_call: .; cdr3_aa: CASSSTPRVDNEQFF; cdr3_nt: TGTGCCAGCAGTTCTACCCCTCGGGTGGACAATGAGCAGTTCTTC
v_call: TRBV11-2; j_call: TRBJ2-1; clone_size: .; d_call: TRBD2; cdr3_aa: CASRPLPGLGYNEQFF; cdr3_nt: TGTGCCAGCAGACCCCTTCCGGGACTAGGTTACAATGAGCAGTTCTTC
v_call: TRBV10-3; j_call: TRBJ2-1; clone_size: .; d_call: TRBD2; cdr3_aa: CAIRGLAGEAYNEQFF; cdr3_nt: TGTGCCATCCGGGGGCTAGCGGGAGAGGCCTACAATGAGCAGTTCTTC
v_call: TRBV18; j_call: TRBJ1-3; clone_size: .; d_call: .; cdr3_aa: CASSPSGSSGNTIYF; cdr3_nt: TGTGCCAGCTCACCTTCGGGGAGCTCTGGAAACACCATATATTTT
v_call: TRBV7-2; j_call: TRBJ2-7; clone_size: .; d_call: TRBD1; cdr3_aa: CASSLATGWSPQQYF; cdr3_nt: TGTGCCAGCAGCTTAGCGACAGGGTGGTCCCCACAGCAGTACTTC
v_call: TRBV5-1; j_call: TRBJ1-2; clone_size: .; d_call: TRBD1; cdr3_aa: CASSQDRGYGYTF; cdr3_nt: TGCGCCAGCAGCCAGGACAGGGGGTATGGCTACACCTTC
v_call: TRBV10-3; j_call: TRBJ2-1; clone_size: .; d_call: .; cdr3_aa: CAIKVASYNEQFF; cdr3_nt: TGTGCCATCAAGGTAGCGTCCTACAATGAGCAGTTCTTC
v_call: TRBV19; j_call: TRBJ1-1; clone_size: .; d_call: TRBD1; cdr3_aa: CASSVDRADTEAFF; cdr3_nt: TGTGCCAGTAGCGTGGACAGGGCGGACACTGAAGCTTTCTTT
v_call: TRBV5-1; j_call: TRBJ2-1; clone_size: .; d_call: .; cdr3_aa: CASSLGDTSYNEQFF; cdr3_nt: TGCGCCAGCAGCCTAGGGGATACGTCCTACAATGAGCAGTTCTTC
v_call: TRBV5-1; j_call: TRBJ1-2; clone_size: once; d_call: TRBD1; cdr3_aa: CASSLGGTGDYGYTF; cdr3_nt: TGTGCCAGCAGCTTGGGGGGGACAGGGGATTATGGCTACACCTTC
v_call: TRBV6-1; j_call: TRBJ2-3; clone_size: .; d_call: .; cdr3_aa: CASSEWGRPRRTDTQYF; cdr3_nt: TGTGCCAGCAGTGAATGGGGCAGGCCCCGACGCACAGATACGCAGTATTTT
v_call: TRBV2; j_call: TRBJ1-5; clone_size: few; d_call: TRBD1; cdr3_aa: CAEGANNQPQHF; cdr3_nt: TGTGCTGAGGGGGCAAACAATCAGCCCCAGCATTTT
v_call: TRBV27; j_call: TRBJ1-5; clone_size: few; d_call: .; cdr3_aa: CASSLNGGRDQPQHF; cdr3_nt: TGTGCCAGCAGTCTTAATGGGGGGAGGGATCAGCCCCAGCATTTT
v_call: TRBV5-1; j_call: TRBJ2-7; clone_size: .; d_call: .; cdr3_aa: CASSLGEGVLSYEQYF; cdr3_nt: TGCGCCAGCAGCTTGGGGGAAGGGGTCCTCTCCTACGAGCAGTACTTC
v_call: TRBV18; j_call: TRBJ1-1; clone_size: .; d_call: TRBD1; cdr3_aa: CASSEDRTNTEAFF; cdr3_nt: TGTGCCAGCTCTGAGGACAGGACGAACACTGAAGCTTTCTTT
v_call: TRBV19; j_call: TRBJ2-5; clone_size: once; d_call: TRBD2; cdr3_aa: CASSTHSSAGVIETQYF; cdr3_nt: TGTGCCAGTAGTACCCACTCCAGCGCGGGAGTAATCGAGACCCAGTACTTC
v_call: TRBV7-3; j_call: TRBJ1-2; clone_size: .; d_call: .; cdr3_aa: CASSLGGPGYGYTF; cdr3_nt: TGTGCCAGCAGCTTGGGGGGTCCGGGGTATGGCTACACCTTC
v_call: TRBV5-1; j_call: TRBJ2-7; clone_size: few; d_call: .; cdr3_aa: CASSPGGGSYEQYF; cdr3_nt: TGCGCCAGCAGCCCGGGTGGCGGATCCTACGAGCAGTACTTC
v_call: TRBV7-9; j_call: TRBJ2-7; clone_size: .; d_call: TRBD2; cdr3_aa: CASSLVGGGLPEQYF; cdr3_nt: TGTGCCAGCAGCTTAGTCGGGGGGGGTTTACCGGAGCAGTACTTC
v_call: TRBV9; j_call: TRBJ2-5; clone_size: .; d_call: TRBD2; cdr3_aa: CASSPRSGYQETQYF; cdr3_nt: TGTGCCAGCAGCCCCCGTAGCGGGTACCAAGAGACCCAGTACTTC
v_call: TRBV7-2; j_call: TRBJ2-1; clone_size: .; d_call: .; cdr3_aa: CASSLRGGRFYNEQFF; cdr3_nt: TGTGCCAGCAGCTTAAGAGGCGGCCGTTTCTACAATGAGCAGTTCTTC
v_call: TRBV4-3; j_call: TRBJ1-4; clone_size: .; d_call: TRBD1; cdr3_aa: CASSQVWDSATNEKLFF; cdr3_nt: TGCGCCAGCAGCCAAGTTTGGGACAGTGCAACTAATGAAAAACTGTTTTTT
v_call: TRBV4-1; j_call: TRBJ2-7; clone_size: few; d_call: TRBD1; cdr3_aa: CASSQAQGAIYEQYF; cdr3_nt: TGCGCCAGCAGCCAAGCCCAGGGGGCGATTTACGAGCAGTACTTC
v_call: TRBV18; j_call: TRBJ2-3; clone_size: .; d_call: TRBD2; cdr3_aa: CASSFRLAVADTQYF; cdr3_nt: TGTGCCAGCTCATTCCGACTAGCGGTCGCGGATACGCAGTATTTT
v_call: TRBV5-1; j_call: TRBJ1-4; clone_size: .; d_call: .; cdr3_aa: CASSLFRPGGNEKLFF; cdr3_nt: TGCGCCAGCAGCCTTTTTAGGCCAGGAGGAAATGAAAAACTGTTTTTT
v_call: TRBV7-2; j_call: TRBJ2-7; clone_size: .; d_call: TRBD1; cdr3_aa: CASSSERTGTYEQYF; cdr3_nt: TGTGCCAGCAGCTCGGAGAGGACAGGGACCTACGAGCAGTACTTC
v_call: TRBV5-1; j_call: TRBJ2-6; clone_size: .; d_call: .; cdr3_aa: CASSLVISGANVLTF; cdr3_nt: TGCGCCAGCAGCTTGGTAATCTCTGGGGCCAACGTCCTGACTTTC
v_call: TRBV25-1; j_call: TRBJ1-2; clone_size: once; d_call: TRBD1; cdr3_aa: CASSADPTGVWGNGYTF; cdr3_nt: TGTGCCAGCAGTGCCGATCCTACAGGGGTTTGGGGTAATGGCTACACCTTC
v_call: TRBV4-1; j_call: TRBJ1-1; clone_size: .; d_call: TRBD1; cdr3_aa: CASSLSQGDTEAFF; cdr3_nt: TGCGCCAGCAGCCTGAGCCAGGGGGACACTGAAGCTTTCTTT
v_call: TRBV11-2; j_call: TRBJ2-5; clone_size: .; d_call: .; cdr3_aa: CASSLDRVDRETQYF; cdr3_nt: TGTGCCAGCAGCTTAGACAGGGTCGATAGAGAGACCCAGTACTTC
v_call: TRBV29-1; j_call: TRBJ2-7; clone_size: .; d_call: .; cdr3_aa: CSVGFQGNSYEQYF; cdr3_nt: TGCAGCGTTGGGTTCCAGGGTAACTCCTACGAGCAGTACTTC
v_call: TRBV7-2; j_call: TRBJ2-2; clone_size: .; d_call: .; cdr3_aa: CASSIGGSGNTGELFF; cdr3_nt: TGTGCCAGCAGCATCGGGGGTAGTGGGAACACCGGGGAGCTGTTTTTT
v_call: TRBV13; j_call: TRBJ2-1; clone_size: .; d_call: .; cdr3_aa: CASSLGTVADEQFF; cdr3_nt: TGTGCCAGCAGCTTAGGGACTGTAGCAGATGAGCAGTTCTTC